Shown below are 5 T cell receptor beta chains from a single sample sequenced in a study of identical twins. TCRdb called the 5' RACE reads again in MiXCR, with one record for every CDR3 protein. The data contain hundreds of thousands of distinct CDR3 sequences, 15% to 20% of them seen just once; the ten biggest clones take up around 13%. The same sample was also used in a study of T cells expressing NK-cell markers.

Source material: PBMCs. Source of these receptors: a woman between 18 and 30 years old in good health.

This clonotype was counted ten times or more. The chain joins TRBV10-3 to TRBJ1-1, with 7 bases identical to TRBD1. The V and J ends lost 10 bases and 1 base, in that order; junction bases with no gene match: 6. This CDR3 comprises 13 residues. In germline, CDR1 is ENHRY, CDR2 SYGVKD. The CDR3: CATAGTENTEAFF. In DNA, the CDR3 is TGTGCCACCGCCGGGACAGAGAACACTGAAGCTTTCTTT.

This clonotype was seen more than once but under ten times. The chain couples TRBV6-5 to TRBJ2-7, with 7 nucleotides matching TRBD2. This CDR3 is built from 14 residues. V gave up 5 bases and J gave up 7 bases; unmatched junction bases: 11. From germline, CDR1 is MNHEY and CDR2 SVGAGI. The CDR3 region is CASSTTGGLGEQYF. CDR3 sequence (DNA): TGTGCCAGCAGTACTACGGGAGGCCTCGGGGAGCAGTACTTC.

The chain combines TRBV7-3 with TRBJ1-1, with D unresolved. The CDR3 covers 13 residues. Germline lookup yields CDR1 SGHTA and CDR2 FQGTGA. The germline V and J ends were trimmed by 5 bases and 4 bases, with 11 bases remaining between them. The chain's CDR3 is CASSLQYGTEAFF. DNA of the CDR3: TGTGCCAGCAGCCTCCAGTACGGCACTGAAGCTTTCTTT. Filled out from reference TRBV7-3 and TRBJ1-1, the complete variable domain reads GAGVSQTPSNKVTEKGKYVELRCDPISGHTALYWYRQSLGQGPEFLIYFQGTGAADDSGLPNDRFFAVRPEGSVSTLKIQRTERGDSAVYLCASSLQYGTEAFFGQGTRLTVV.

The J gene is TRBJ2-7, the V gene TRBV20-1, with D perhaps TRBD1 or TRBD2 (5 bases each). The CDR3 sequence is 14 residues long. Germline CDR1 DFQATT, CDR2 SNEGSKA (reference sequence). The ends were cut back, 0 bases at V and 0 bases at J, with 9 bases in the middle. CDR3 nucleotides: TGCAGTGCTAGAGATCGGGGCCTCTCCTACGAGCAGTACTTC. Its translation: CSARDRGLSYEQYF.

This clonotype has more than one count but fewer than ten. The CDR3 is CASSPRPGWPSEQYF. CDR3 in DNA: TGTGCCAGCAGTCCTCGTCCGGGCTGGCCGTCCGAGCAGTACTTC. The chain couples TRBV6-1 to TRBJ2-7; D not certain. The V gene's germline CDR1 is MNHNS and CDR2 SASEGT. The CDR3 runs 15 residues. The V gene lost 5 bases and the J gene lost 6 bases, with 20 bases spanning the gap.